This T cell receptor beta chain was identified during a study of blood T cell repertoires in COVID-19 (dated by TCRdb to 2018 to 2021). Regarding the study in general: Collaborator samples came from the United States, Italy and Spain and covered acute and convalescent phases of COVID-19. A de-identified subject ID, COVID-19 status, age in years and sex were almost always included in the sample metadata. The repertoires were released in a freely available public database meant as a resource for research on the immune response to SARS-CoV-2. The material from the prospective study consisted of cDNA or gDNA derived from T cells, B-cell-depleted T cells, or PBMCs. Samples were obtained from the ongoing ImmuneRACE study (first 160 participants) and from some 1,300 subjects provided by 6 global collaborators. Where HLA class I and class II types were available, the types were taken from metadata supplied by the sample provider, not from assay-based typing. The dataset comprised deeply sampled blood TCRbeta repertoires from subjects exposed to, actively infected with, or recovered from COVID-19. General study outcomes and caveats: The amount of clinical and demographic metadata varied by source and participant and was provided uncurated.

One collaborating source in Seattle enrolled patients while the patients were actively infected and followed the patients over time throughout the course of disease. The collaborating institutions used their own protocols to collect whole blood in K2EDTA tubes. Collaborator samples were shipped for TCRbeta analysis as frozen whole blood, isolated PBMCs, or DNA extracted from either sample type. The CDR3 sequence holds 14 residues, the cysteine and phenylalanine included. Of the read, only the CDR3 DNA is kept; its 42 bases are in frame from base 1. The V end gives up 4 bases and the J end 3 bases, leaving 7 bases in the junction not matched to a gene. CDR1 and CDR2 are drawn from the germline V gene (reference sequence): SGHKS, YYEKEE. A remark on this clone: Its antigen has not been determined. Per-base qualities were not stored, and no clone one base away is much larger.

The immunoSEQ Assay, a bias-controlled multiplex PCR, was used to amplify TCRbeta CDR3 regions from genomic DNA. The study's processing was this. Nucleated cell counts per sample were estimated from amplification of reference gene primers within the assay. To quantify the absolute abundance of each unique TCRbeta CDR3 rearrangement, sequence reads were collapsed and filtered. For each sample, productive Simpson clonality was calculated by taking the square root of Simpson's diversity index across productive rearrangements. Drawn from immuneACCESS, this table holds only the in-frame rearrangements with V and J called that TCRdb kept. Clones are partly lost; checked studies trace under half to an unresolved V gene and leave the rest unexplained. V, J and clone size derive from that table, while D and trimming were established from the DNA sequence. This sample holds a few hundred thousand clones; about 89% were observed only once. Under 11% of the sample belongs to the ten largest clones.

Sequenced sample: peripheral blood. The origin of this receptor is a woman in her twenties or thirties with COVID-19, enrolled during active disease. This chain joins TRBV5-5 to TRBJ2-7, and 7 bases in between align with TRBD1. CDR3 region: CASSPWTGSYEQYF. The DNA reads as follows: TGTGCCAGCAGCCCGTGGACAGGCAGCTACGAGCAGTACTTC.